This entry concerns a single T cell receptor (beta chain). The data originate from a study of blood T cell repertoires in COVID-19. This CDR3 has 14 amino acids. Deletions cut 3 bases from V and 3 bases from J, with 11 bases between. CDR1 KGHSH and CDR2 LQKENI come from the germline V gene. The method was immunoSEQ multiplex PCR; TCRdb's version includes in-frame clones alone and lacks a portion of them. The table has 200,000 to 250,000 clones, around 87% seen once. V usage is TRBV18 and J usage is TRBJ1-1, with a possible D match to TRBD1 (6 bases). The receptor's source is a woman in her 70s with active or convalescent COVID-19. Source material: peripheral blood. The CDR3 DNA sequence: TGTGCCAGCTCACCGGGGGGGGCGCACACTGAAGCTTTCTTT. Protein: CASSPGGAHTEAFF.